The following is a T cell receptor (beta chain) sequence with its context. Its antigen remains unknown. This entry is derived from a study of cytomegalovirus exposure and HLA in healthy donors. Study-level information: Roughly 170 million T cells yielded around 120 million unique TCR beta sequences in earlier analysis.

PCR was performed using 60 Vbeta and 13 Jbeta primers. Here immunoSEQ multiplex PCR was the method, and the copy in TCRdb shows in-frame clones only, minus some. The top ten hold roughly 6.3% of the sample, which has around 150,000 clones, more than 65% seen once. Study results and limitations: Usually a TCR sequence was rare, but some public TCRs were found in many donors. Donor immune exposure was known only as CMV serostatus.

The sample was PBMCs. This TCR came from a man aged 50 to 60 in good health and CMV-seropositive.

The CDR3 reads CASSRGTMHYEQYF. In DNA form, the CDR3 reads TGTGCCAGCAGCCGAGGAACCATGCACTACGAGCAGTACTTC. The chain is built from TRBV7-2 and TRBJ2-7; D not certain. Germline V CDR1 and CDR2: SGHTA, FQGNSA. Between the trimmed V and J ends, which lost 5 bases and 3 bases, there was a span of 14 bases. There are 14 residues in the CDR3.